This note documents a single T cell receptor beta chain sequence. Other nucleotide sequences from this sample produce the same CDR3. This entry belongs to a study of shared clonotypes between healthy human individuals. The CDR3 runs to 14 residues. The germline V gene has CDR1 MDHEN and CDR2 SYDVKM. V shed 3 bases and J 2 bases; nucleotides not matched to a gene: 3. Repertoires were generated with immunoSEQ multiplex PCR, while TCRdb's copy carries only in-frame clones and drops some. The data contain roughly 2,000,000 clones, roughly 94% of them singletons. Positive CCR7 selection of CD45RO-negative cells yielded the naive CD8 cells, and terminally differentiated effector memory CD45RA+ cells were excluded.

The source material was naive CD8+ T cells sorted from blood. The chain employs TRBV28 and TRBJ2-7; TRBD2 matches at 8 bases. This TCR was recovered from a man younger than 35 in good health. The CDR3 here is CASSLAGGTYEQYF. CDR3 sequence (DNA): TGTGCCAGCAGTTTGGCGGGGGGAACCTACGAGCAGTACTTC.